Each of the 12 T cell receptor beta chains below was sequenced from the same sample in a study of chemoradiotherapy in HPV16-positive cancers. Assay: immunoSEQ multiplex PCR; the TCRdb copy retains only in-frame clones and omits some. The table includes around 33,000 clones, roughly 86% detected once. The sample consisted of blood, taken from a patient who underwent chemoradiotherapy. The receptors originated from a human donor with HPV-associated anogenital cancer.

This clone was observed a handful of times. V gene TRBV7-9 combines with J gene TRBJ1-2; TRBD1 matches at 7 bases. Germline V gives CDR1 SEHNR, CDR2 FQNEAQ (reference sequence). This CDR3 spans 12 amino acids. V was clipped by 5 bases and J by 10 bases; unmatched bases: 7. The DNA of the CDR3 is TGTGCCAGCAGCGTAGGACAGGAGCACTACACCTTC. Its translation is CASSVGQEHYTF.

The V call is TRBV7-2, the J call TRBJ1-5, with 10 bases identical to TRBD1. Germline CDR1 SGHTA, CDR2 FQGNSA. This CDR3 spans 14 amino acids. Germline trimming cut 4 bases from V and 5 bases from J; bases unmatched to any gene: 2. CDR3 sequence reads: CASSWGQGYQPQHF. The CDR3, as DNA: TGTGCCAGCAGCTGGGGACAGGGGTATCAGCCCCAGCATTTT.

The chain is built from TRBV18 and TRBJ2-7; TRBD1 might be the D (6 bases). Looked up from germline, CDR1 is KGHSH and CDR2 is LQKENI. Trimming pared 6 bases from V and 5 bases from J, leaving 11 bases between. There are 12 residues in the CDR3. The CDR3 loop reads CASSPDRNEQYF. The CDR3 bases are TGTGCCAGCTCTCCCGACAGGAACGAGCAGTACTTC.

The chain combines TRBV5-5 with TRBJ1-1; no definite D call. The CDR3 is 16 amino acids. The V end was cut by 0 bases, the J end by 0 bases, with 12 bases between. Germline-derived CDR1 and CDR2 are SGHKS and YYEKEE (reference sequence). DNA of the CDR3: TGTGCCAGCAGCTTGGAGTACGGGTCGATGAACACTGAAGCTTTCTTT. This sequence encodes CASSLEYGSMNTEAFF. Using reference TRBV5-5 and TRBJ1-1 for the parts outside the CDR3, the full variable domain is DAGVTQSPTHLIKTRGQQVTLRCSPISGHKSVSWYQQVLGQGPQFIFQYYEKEERGRGNFPDRFSARQFPNYSSELNVNALLLGDSALYLCASSLEYGSMNTEAFFGQGTRLTVV.

The CDR3 nucleotides read TGCGCCAGCAGAGGACAGGGGGCGGAAGCTTTCTTT. Protein sequence: CASRGQGAEAFF. The chain couples TRBV10-1 to TRBJ1-1; the match to TRBD1 covers 11 bases. This CDR3 has 12 amino acids. The trim removed 6 bases at V and 8 bases at J, leaving 2 bases unmatched. Per germline, CDR1 WNHNN and CDR2 SYGVQD (reference sequence).

The chain links TRBV10-1 to TRBJ2-1; D remains ambiguous. CDR1 is WNHNN and CDR2 is SYGVQD in the germline V gene (reference sequence). The V and J ends lost 0 bases and 8 bases respectively, with 5 bases between them. The CDR3 is made up of 12 amino acids. In nucleotides, the CDR3 is TGCGCCAGCAGTGAGTCTGCGGATGAGCAGTTCTTC. Translation: CASSESADEQFF.

This clone has only a few counts. The rearrangement joins TRBV18 to TRBJ1-5; D is uncertain. The CDR3 has 15 residues. V was cut by 5 bases and J by 0 bases, with 11 bases left in between. The V gene's germline CDR1 is KGHSH and CDR2 LQKENI. CDR3 sequence reads: CASSSTDNSNQPQHF. The CDR3 DNA reads as TGTGCCAGCTCATCGACCGACAATAGCAATCAGCCCCAGCATTTT.

The chain recombines TRBV7-9 with TRBJ1-5, with D unresolved. The CDR3 contains 13 residues. Per the germline V gene, CDR1 is SEHNR and CDR2 is FQNEAQ (reference sequence). V was cut by 1 base and J by 6 bases, with 7 bases left in between. The CDR3: CASSLEMGQPQHF. The CDR3 DNA is TGTGCCAGCAGCTTAGAAATGGGTCAGCCCCAGCATTTT.

The chain employs TRBV7-9 and TRBJ1-1; no reliable D call. This CDR3 has 13 amino acids. From germline, CDR1 is SEHNR and CDR2 FQNEAQ (reference sequence). V was clipped by 5 bases and J by 4 bases, with 11 bases between them. The CDR3 protein is CASSEEGSTEAFF. The DNA for the CDR3 is TGTGCCAGCAGCGAAGAGGGCAGCACTGAAGCTTTCTTT.

The chain couples TRBV7-9 to TRBJ2-4; perhaps TRBD1 as D (7 bases). There are 16 residues in the CDR3. Germline CDR1 and CDR2: SEHNR and FQNEAQ (reference sequence). V lost 3 bases, J lost 7 bases, and 19 bases lay in between. The CDR3: CASSFPGLPGGNIQYF. The CDR3 nucleotides read TGTGCCAGCAGCTTTCCGGGACTCCCAGGGGGGAACATTCAGTACTTC. The full variable domain, its missing parts supplied by reference TRBV7-9 and TRBJ2-4, is DTGVSQNPRHKITKRGQNVTFRCDPISEHNRLYWYRQTLGQGPEFLTYFQNEAQLEKSRLLSDRFSAERPKGSFSTLEIQRTEQGDSAMYLCASSFPGLPGGNIQYFGAGTRLSVL.

This clone was counted only a few times. The chain joins TRBV6-5 to TRBJ1-6; D possibly corresponds to TRBD1 (6 bases). Germline V gene data show CDR1 as MNHEY and CDR2 as SVGAGI. There are 14 residues in the CDR3. V lost 6 bases, J lost 7 bases, and 13 bases lay in between. Written as DNA, the CDR3 is TGTGCCAGCAGATATGGACAGCGGAATTCACCCCTCCACTTT. Translation: CASRYGQRNSPLHF.

The genes are TRBV5-6 and TRBJ2-7; TRBD1 matches 7 bases. The CDR3 consists of 13 residues. The germline CDR1 and CDR2 sequences are SGHDT and YYEEEE. Trimming took 4 bases from V and 3 from J; bases not matched to a gene: 4. The CDR3 sequence is CASSRNRGYEQYF. The CDR3 nucleotides read TGTGCCAGCAGCCGAAACAGGGGCTACGAGCAGTACTTC.